The 3 T cell receptor beta chains listed next were all sequenced from one sample in a study of blood T cell repertoires in COVID-19. The protocol was immunoSEQ multiplex PCR, while the TCRdb copy is restricted to in-frame clones and leaves out a portion. The table includes a few hundred thousand clones, roughly 87% detected once. The sample was peripheral blood. The origin of the receptors is a man aged 40-50 years with active or convalescent COVID-19.

As to this clone: The identical CDR3 is also encoded by other nucleotide sequences in the sample. J is TRBJ2-7 and V is TRBV19, with TRBD1 matching 7 bases. V lost 6 bases and J lost 2; bases outside the gene matches: 4. This CDR3 is built from 13 residues. Germline CDR1 reads LNHDA; CDR2 reads SQIVND (reference sequence). CDR3 nucleotide sequence: TGTGCCAGTAGCCCTGGGACAGCCTACGAGCAGTACTTC. Amino acids: CASSPGTAYEQYF. Based on the CDR3 plus reference TRBV19 and TRBJ2-7, the full variable domain is DGGITQSPKYLFRKEGQNVTLSCEQNLNHDAMYWYRQDPGQGLRLIYYSQIVNDFQKGDIAEGYSVSREKKESFPLTVTSAQKNPTAFYLCASSPGTAYEQYFGPGTRLTVT.

The table lists this clone with a count of one. The chain has TRBV27 and TRBJ2-7; D perhaps matches TRBD2 (5 bases). V was pared by 6 bases and J by 1 base, with 13 bases between. CDR1 and CDR2 from the germline V gene are MNHEY and SMNVEV (reference sequence). This CDR3 is 14 amino acids long. CDR3 in DNA: TGTGCCAGCAGCCCTCAGGCGGGTTCCTACGAGCAGTACTTC. Its translation: CASSPQAGSYEQYF.

Remarks on this clone: The same CDR3 can be traced to other DNA sequences in this sample. The chain combines TRBV7-9 with TRBJ1-2; 7 nucleotides line up with TRBD1. The V gene's germline CDR1 is SEHNR and CDR2 FQNEAQ (reference sequence). There are 15 residues in the CDR3. The junction had 5 bases not matched to a gene; V was cut back by 4 bases and J by 0 bases. The CDR3 reads CASSSDRASNYGYTF. For the CDR3, the DNA is TGTGCCAGCAGCTCCGACAGGGCTTCTAACTATGGCTACACCTTC.